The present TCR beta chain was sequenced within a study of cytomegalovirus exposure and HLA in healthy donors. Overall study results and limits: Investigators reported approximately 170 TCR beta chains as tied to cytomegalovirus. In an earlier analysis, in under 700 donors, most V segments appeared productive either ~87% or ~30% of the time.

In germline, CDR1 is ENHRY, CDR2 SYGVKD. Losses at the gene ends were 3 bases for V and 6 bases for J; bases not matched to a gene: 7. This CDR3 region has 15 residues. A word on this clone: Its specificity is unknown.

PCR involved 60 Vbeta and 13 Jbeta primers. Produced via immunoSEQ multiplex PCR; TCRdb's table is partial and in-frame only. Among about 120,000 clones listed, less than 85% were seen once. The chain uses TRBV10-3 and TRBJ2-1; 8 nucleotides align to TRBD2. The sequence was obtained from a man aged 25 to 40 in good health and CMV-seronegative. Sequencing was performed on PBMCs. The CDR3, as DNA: TGTGCCATCAGTGAAGGGAATAGCGGGATCAATGAGCAGTTCTTC. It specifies CAISEGNSGINEQFF.